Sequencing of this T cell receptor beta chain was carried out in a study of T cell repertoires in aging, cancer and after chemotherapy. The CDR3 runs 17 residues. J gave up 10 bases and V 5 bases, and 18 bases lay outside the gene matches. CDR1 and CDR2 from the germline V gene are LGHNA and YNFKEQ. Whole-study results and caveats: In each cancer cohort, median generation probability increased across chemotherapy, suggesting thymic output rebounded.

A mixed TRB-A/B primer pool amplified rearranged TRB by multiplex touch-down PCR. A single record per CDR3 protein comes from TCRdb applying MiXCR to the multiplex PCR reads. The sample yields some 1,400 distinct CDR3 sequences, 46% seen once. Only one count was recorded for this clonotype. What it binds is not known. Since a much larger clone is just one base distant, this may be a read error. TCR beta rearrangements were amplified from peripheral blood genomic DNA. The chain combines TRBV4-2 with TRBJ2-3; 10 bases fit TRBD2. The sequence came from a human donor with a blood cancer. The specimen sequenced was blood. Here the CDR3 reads CASSYNLAGAGPDSQYF. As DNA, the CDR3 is TGTGCCAGCAGCTATAACCTAGCGGGAGCGGGACCGGATTCGCAGTATTTT.